This T cell receptor beta chain was identified in a study of cytomegalovirus exposure and HLA in healthy donors. Study-level findings and limits: Common viral pathogens were later found to be apparently linked to several of the most significant clusters.

With V trimmed by 2 bases and J by 0 bases, 11 bases remained unmatched. Per germline, CDR1 MGHDK and CDR2 SYGVNS. This CDR3 is built from 18 residues. The study ran its PCR with 60 Vbeta and 13 Jbeta primers. Method: immunoSEQ multiplex PCR; TCRdb's copy keeps in-frame clones and lacks some. The data show about 120,000 clones, about four fifths seen once. Regarding this clone: What it binds is unknown.

This chain joins TRBV25-1 and TRBJ1-2; 8 bases agree with TRBD1. The TCR was taken from a female donor in good health and CMV-seropositive. Sequenced: PBMCs. The CDR3 sequence: CASSEPGTGAYTNYGYTF. CDR3 coding DNA: TGTGCCAGCAGTGAACCCGGGACAGGCGCTTATACTAACTATGGCTACACCTTC.